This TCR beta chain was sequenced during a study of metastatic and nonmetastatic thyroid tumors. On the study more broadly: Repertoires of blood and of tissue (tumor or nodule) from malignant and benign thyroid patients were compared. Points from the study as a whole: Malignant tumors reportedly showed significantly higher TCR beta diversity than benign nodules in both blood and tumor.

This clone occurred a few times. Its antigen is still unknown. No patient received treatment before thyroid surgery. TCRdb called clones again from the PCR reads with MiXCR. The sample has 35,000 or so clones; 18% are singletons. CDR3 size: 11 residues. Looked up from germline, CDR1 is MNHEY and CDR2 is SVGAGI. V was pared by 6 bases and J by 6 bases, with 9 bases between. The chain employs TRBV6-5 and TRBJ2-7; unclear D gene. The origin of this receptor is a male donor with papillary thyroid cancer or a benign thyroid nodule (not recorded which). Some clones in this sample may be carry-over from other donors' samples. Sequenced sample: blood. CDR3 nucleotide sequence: TGTGCCAGCAGATCTTTGGGCGAGCAGTACTTC. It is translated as CASRSLGEQYF.